These 11 T cell receptor beta chains share one sample of origin, sequenced in a study of vaccination and CD4 T cells after COVID-19. The treatment here: 10-day PBMC culture with coronavirus spike peptide pools or control peptides (ViraFEST assay). Their target antigens are unknown. The Oncomine TCR Beta short-read assay was what sequenced the DNA obtained from cultured CD4+ T cells. TCRdb re-derived calls from the PCR reads in MiXCR, one entry per CDR3 protein. The table has some 15,000 distinct CDR3 sequences, around 30% seen once. The material sequenced was cultured CD4+ T cells from blood. The receptor source for this set is a human donor with COVID-19.

This clonotype was counted a few times. The chain recombines TRBV6-1 with TRBJ1-4; D call uncertain. Germline V CDR1 and CDR2: MNHNS, SASEGT. Trimming took 1 base from V and 0 from J, leaving 18 bases between them. The length of the CDR3 is 19 residues. In nucleotides, the CDR3 is TGTGCCAGCAGTGAAGAAAGCGTGGGCCGGAGGTCAACTAATGAAAAACTGTTTTTT. This sequence encodes CASSEESVGRRSTNEKLFF.

The count of this clonotype is one. This sequence joins TRBV4-3 and TRBJ1-3; no reliable D call. V lost 0 bases and J lost 2, with 8 bases in between. The length of the CDR3 is 15 residues. The germline CDR1 and CDR2 sequences are LGHNA and YSLEER. The CDR3 nucleotides are TGCGCCAGCAGCCAAGACAGGACCCCTGGAAACACCATATATTTT. Translation: CASSQDRTPGNTIYF.

V usage is TRBV11-2 and J usage is TRBJ1-3; TRBD1 might be the D (5 bases). The germline gives CDR1 SGHAT, CDR2 FQNNGV. Trimming took off 1 base at V and 6 bases at J, with 10 bases between the two ends. The CDR3 sequence is 14 residues long. The DNA for the CDR3 is TGTGCCAGCAGCTTAGCCCAGGGTATAAACACCATATATTTT. It translates to CASSLAQGINTIYF.

The V and J genes are TRBV9 and TRBJ2-3, with TRBD2 identical over 9 bases. The germline CDR1 and CDR2 sequences are SGDLS and YYNGEE. The V segment lost 0 bases and the J segment 1 base; nucleotides outside the gene matches: 3. The CDR3 loop spans 16 amino acids. CDR3 nucleotide sequence: TGTGCCAGCAGCGTAGCTCCTAGCGGGGGCACAGATACGCAGTATTTT. It translates to CASSVAPSGGTDTQYF.

This clonotype was recorded a few times. The chain uses TRBV2 and TRBJ1-5; 7 nucleotides agree with TRBD1. Germline assignment: CDR1 SNHLY and CDR2 FYNNEI. This CDR3 spans 15 amino acids. Germline trimming cut 5 bases from V and 0 bases from J; bases unmatched to any gene: 4. CDR3 residues: CASSPRTGSNQPQHF. The CDR3 nucleotides are TGTGCCAGCAGTCCCCGGACAGGTAGCAATCAGCCCCAGCATTTT.

This clonotype was seen only a few times. The chain combines TRBV20-1 with TRBJ1-6; D possibly corresponds to TRBD1 (6 bases). The CDR3 is 15 residues long. CDR1 and CDR2 from the germline V gene are DFQATT and SNEGSKA (reference sequence). V was pared by 2 bases and J by 4 bases, with 12 bases between. CDR3 amino acids: CSARHEQGYNSPLHF. CDR3 DNA: TGCAGTGCTAGACACGAACAGGGTTATAATTCACCCCTCCACTTT.

This sequence joins TRBV18 and TRBJ1-2; D possibly corresponds to TRBD1 (6 bases). This CDR3 contains 12 residues. Germline V gene lookup returns CDR1 KGHSH and CDR2 LQKENI. The germline V and J ends were trimmed by 6 bases and 8 bases, with 13 bases remaining between them. CDR3 residues: CASSLGALGYTF. The CDR3 region has the DNA TGTGCCAGCTCTCTGGGGGCTTTGGGCTACACCTTC. Full variable domain (rest looked up from reference TRBV18 and TRBJ1-2): NAGVMQNPRHLVRRRGQEARLRCSPMKGHSHVYWYRQLPEEGLKFMVYLQKENIIDESGMPKERFSAEFPKEGPSILRIQQVVRGDSAAYFCASSLGALGYTFGSGTRLTVV.

A single count supports this clonotype. J is TRBJ1-4 and V is TRBV29-1; 8 bases match TRBD1. The germline V gene has CDR1 SQVTM and CDR2 ANQGSEA. After removal of 4 bases from V and 1 base from J, the junction contained 2 bases not matched to a gene. This CDR3 has 14 amino acids. CDR3 DNA: TGCAGCGTTGCCAGGGGGCGAACTAATGAAAAACTGTTTTTT. It is translated as CSVARGRTNEKLFF. Full variable domain (missing parts from reference TRBV29-1 and TRBJ1-4): SAVISQKPSRDICQRGTSLTIQCQVDSQVTMMFWYRQQPGQSLTLIATANQGSEATYESGFVIDKFPISRPNLTFSTLTVSNMSPEDSSIYLCSVARGRTNEKLFFGSGTQLSVL.

In this sample, this clonotype turned up a few times. The rearrangement joins TRBV6-1 to TRBJ2-1, with TRBD1 matching over 8 bases. The trim removed 4 bases at V and 7 bases at J, leaving 0 bases unmatched. CDR1 and CDR2 (germline): MNHNS, SASEGT. The CDR3 spans 12 residues. The CDR3 region is CASSGQGNEQFF. The CDR3 nucleotides read TGTGCCAGCAGTGGACAGGGGAATGAGCAGTTCTTC.

This clonotype was seen a handful of times. This chain uses TRBV7-9 with TRBJ1-2; weak D call: TRBD1 (5 bases). The CDR3 runs to 15 residues. Germline CDR1 reads SEHNR; CDR2 reads FQNEAQ (reference sequence). Trimming shortened V by 4 bases and J by 6 bases, and 18 bases separated the two germline ends. The CDR3 here is CASSSGQILADGYTF. CDR3 nucleotide sequence: TGTGCCAGCAGCTCCGGACAAATTCTTGCCGATGGCTACACCTTC.

This clonotype was counted once. The chain uses TRBV6-5 and TRBJ2-7, with 8 bases lining up with TRBD1. Germline V gene sequence: CDR1 MNHEY, CDR2 SVGAGI. The CDR3 covers 16 residues. The junction had 4 bases not matched to a gene; V was cut back by 0 bases and J by 0 bases. Here the CDR3 reads CASSYSTDRASYEQYF. CDR3 sequence (DNA): TGTGCCAGCAGTTACTCTACGGACAGGGCCTCCTACGAGCAGTACTTC.